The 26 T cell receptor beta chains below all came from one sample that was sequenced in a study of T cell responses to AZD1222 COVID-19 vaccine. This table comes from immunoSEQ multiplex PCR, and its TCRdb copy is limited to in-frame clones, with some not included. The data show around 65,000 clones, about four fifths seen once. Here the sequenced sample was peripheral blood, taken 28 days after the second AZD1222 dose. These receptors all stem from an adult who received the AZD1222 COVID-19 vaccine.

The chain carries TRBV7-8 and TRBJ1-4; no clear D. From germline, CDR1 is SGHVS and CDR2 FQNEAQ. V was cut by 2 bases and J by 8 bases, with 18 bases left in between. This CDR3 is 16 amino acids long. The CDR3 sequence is CASSLNNGISKEKLFF. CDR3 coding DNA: TGTGCCAGCAGCTTAAACAACGGTATTAGTAAAGAAAAACTGTTTTTT.

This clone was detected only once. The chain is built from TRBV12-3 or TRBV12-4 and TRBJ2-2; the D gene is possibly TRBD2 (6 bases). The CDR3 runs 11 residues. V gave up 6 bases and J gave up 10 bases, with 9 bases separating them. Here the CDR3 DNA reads TGTGCCAGCAGGCGGGAAGCGGAGCTGTTTTTT. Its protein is CASRREAELFF.

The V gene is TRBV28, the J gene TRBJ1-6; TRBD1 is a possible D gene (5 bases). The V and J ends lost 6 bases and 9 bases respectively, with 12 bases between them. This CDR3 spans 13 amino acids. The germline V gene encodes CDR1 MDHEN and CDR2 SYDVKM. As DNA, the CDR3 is TGTGCCAGCAGCTCAGGGCAGGGTTCACCCCTCCACTTT. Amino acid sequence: CASSSGQGSPLHF.

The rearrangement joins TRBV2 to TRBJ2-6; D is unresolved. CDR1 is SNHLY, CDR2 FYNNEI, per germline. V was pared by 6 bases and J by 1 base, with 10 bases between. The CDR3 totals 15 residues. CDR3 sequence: CASSKLSSGANVLTF. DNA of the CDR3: TGTGCCAGCAGCAAATTGTCTTCTGGGGCCAACGTCCTGACTTTC.

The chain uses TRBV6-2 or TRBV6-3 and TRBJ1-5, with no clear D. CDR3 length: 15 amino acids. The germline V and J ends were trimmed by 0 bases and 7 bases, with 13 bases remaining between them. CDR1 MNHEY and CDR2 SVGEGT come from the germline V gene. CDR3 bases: TGTGCCAGCAGTTACTCGCGCCTCGTGATACAGCCCCAGCATTTT. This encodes CASSYSRLVIQPQHF.

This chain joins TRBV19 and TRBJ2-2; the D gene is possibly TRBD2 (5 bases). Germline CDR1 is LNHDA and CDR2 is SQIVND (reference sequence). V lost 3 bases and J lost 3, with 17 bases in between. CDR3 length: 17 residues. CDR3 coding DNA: TGTGCCAGTAGTATGGCGGGCTTACCGAAATACACCGGGGAGCTGTTTTTT. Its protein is CASSMAGLPKYTGELFF.

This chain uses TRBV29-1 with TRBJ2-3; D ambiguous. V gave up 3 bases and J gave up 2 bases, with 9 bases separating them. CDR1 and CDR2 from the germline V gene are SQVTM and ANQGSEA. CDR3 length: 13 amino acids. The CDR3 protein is CSVDTSSTDTQYF. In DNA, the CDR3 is TGCAGCGTTGATACCAGTTCCACAGATACGCAGTATTTT.

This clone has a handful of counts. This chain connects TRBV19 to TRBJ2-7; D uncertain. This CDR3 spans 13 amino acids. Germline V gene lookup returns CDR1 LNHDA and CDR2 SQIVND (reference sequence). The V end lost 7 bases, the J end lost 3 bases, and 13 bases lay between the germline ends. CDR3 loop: CASTPTLGYEQYF. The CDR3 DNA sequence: TGTGCCAGTACCCCCACGCTAGGCTACGAGCAGTACTTC.

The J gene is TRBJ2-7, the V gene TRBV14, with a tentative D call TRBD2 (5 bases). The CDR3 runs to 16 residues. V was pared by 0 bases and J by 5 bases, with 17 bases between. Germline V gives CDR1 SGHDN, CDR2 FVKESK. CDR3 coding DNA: TGTGCCAGCAGCCAAGAGTTCCTAGCCCGGATCCACGAGCAGTACTTC. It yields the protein CASSQEFLARIHEQYF. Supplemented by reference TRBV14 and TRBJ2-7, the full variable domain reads EAGVTQFPSHSVIEKGQTVTLRCDPISGHDNLYWYRRVMGKEIKFLLHFVKESKQDESGMPNNRFLAERTGGTYSTLKVQPAELEDSGVYFCASSQEFLARIHEQYFGPGTRLTVT.

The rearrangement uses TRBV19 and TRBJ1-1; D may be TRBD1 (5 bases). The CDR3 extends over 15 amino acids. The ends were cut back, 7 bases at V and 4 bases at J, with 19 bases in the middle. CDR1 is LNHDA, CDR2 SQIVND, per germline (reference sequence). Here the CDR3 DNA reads TGTGCCAGTATCCGGGGCGGACGTCGGGGCACTGAAGCTTTCTTT. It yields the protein CASIRGGRRGTEAFF.

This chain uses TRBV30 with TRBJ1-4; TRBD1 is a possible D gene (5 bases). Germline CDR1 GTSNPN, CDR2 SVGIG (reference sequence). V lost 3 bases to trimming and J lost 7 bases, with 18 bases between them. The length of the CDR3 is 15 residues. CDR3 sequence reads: CAWSLGQRESEKLFF. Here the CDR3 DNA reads TGTGCCTGGAGCTTAGGACAAAGAGAGAGTGAAAAACTGTTTTTT. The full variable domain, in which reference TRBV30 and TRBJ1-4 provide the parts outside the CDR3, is SQTIHQWPATLVQPVGSPLSLECTVEGTSNPNLYWYRQAAGRGLQLLFYSVGIGQISSEVPQNLSASRPQDRQFILSSKKLLLSDSGFYLCAWSLGQRESEKLFFGSGTQLSVL.

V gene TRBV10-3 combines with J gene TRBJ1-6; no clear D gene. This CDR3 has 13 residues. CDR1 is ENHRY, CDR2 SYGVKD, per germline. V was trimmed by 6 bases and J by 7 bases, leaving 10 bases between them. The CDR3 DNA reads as TGTGCCATCAGGGGGAGTGGGAATTCACCCCTCCACTTT. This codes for CAIRGSGNSPLHF.

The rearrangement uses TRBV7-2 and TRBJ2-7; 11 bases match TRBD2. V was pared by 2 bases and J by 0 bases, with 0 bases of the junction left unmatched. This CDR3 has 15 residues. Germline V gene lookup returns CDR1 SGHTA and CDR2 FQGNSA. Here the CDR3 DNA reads TGTGCCAGCAGCTTAACTAGCGGGAGCTCCTACGAGCAGTACTTC. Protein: CASSLTSGSSYEQYF.

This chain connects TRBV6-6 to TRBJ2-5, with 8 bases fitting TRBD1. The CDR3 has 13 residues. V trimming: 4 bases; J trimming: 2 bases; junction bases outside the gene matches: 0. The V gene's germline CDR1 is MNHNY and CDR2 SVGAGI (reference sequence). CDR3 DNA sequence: TGTGCCAGCAGTTGGACAGGGCAAGAGACCCAGTACTTC. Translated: CASSWTGQETQYF.

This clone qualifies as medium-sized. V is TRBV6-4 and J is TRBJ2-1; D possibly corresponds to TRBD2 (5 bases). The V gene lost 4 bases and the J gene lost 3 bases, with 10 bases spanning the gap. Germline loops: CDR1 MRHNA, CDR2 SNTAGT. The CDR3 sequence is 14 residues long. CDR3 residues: CASSVSLDYNEQFF. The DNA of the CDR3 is TGTGCCAGCAGTGTATCACTAGACTACAATGAGCAGTTCTTC.

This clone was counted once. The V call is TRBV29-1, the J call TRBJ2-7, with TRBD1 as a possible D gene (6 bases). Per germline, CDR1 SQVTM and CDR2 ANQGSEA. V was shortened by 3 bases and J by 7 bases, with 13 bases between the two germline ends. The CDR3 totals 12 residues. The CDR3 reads CSVDSGAGEQYF. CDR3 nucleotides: TGCAGCGTTGATTCAGGGGCAGGGGAGCAGTACTTC.

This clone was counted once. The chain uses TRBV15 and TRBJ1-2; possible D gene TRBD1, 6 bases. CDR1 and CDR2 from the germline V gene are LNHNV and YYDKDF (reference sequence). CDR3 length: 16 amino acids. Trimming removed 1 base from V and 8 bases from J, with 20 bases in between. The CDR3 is CATSRGNVQQGDGYTF. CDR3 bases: TGTGCCACCAGCAGAGGAAATGTGCAACAGGGAGACGGCTACACCTTC.

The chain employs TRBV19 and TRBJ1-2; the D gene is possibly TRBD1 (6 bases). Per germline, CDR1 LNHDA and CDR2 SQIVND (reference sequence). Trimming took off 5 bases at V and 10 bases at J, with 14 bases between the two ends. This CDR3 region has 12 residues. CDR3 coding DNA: TGTGCCAGTAGTCCGAACAGGGCTTTCTACACCTTC. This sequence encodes CASSPNRAFYTF. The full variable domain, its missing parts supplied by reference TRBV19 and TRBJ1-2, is DGGITQSPKYLFRKEGQNVTLSCEQNLNHDAMYWYRQDPGQGLRLIYYSQIVNDFQKGDIAEGYSVSREKKESFPLTVTSAQKNPTAFYLCASSPNRAFYTFGSGTRLTVV.

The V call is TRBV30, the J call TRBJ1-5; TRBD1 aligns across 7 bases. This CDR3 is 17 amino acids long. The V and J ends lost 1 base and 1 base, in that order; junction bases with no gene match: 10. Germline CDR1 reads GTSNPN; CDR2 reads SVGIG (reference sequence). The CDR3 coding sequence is TGTGCCTGGAGTGGTGAAGGGGGCTCGTCGAGCAATCAGCCCCAGCATTTT. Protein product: CAWSGEGGSSSNQPQHF.

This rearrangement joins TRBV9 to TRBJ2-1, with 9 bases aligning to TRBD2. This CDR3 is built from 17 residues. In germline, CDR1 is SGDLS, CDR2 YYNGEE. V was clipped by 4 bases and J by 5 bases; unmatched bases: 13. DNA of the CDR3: TGTGCCAGCAGCCCCCAAGAGGGCGGGGGGGCAAACAATGAGCAGTTCTTC. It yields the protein CASSPQEGGGANNEQFF.

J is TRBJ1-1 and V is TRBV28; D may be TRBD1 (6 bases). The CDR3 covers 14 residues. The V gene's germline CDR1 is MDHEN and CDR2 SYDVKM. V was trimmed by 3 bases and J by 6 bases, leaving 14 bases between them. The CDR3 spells CASSFRGQNAEAFF. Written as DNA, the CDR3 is TGTGCCAGCAGTTTCAGGGGCCAGAATGCTGAAGCTTTCTTT.

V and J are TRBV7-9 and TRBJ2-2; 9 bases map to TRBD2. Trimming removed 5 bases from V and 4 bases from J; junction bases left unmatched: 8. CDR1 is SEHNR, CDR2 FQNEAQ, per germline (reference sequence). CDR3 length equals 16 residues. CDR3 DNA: TGTGCCAGCAGCCCGAGGGCTAGCGGGGCCACCGGGGAGCTGTTTTTT. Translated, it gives CASSPRASGATGELFF.

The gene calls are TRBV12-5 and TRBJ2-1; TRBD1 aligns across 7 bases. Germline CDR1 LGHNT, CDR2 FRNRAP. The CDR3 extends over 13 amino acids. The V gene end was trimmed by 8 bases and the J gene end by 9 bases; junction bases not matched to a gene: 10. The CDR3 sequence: CASSSENRGEQFF. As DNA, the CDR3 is TGTGCTAGTAGTTCCGAGAACAGGGGTGAGCAGTTCTTC.

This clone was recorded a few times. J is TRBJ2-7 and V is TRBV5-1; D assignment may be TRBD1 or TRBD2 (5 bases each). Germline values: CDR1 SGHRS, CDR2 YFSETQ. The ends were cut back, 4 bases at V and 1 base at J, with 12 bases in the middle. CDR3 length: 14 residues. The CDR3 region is CASSPGTVSYEQYF. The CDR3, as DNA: TGCGCCAGCAGCCCTGGGACCGTTTCCTACGAGCAGTACTTC.

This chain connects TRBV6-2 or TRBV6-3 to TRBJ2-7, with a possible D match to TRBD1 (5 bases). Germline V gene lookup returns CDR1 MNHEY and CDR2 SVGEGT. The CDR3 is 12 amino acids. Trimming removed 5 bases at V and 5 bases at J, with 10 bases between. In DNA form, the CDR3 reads TGTGCCAGCAGTGGGGCAACGGACGAGCAGTACTTC. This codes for CASSGATDEQYF.

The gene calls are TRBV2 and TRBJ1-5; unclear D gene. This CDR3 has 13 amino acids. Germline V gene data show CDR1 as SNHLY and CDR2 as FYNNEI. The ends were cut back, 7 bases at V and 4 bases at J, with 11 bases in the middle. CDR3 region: CASKGSANQPQHF. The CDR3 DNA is TGTGCCAGCAAAGGGTCGGCTAATCAGCCCCAGCATTTT.